Shown below are 23 T cell receptor beta chains from a single sample sequenced in a study of cytomegalovirus exposure and HLA in healthy donors. Amplification used 60 Vbeta primers and 13 Jbeta primers. Some clones are missing from TCRdb's copy, which holds only in-frame ones; the method was immunoSEQ multiplex PCR. The repertoire holds around 200,000 clones, with around 76% as singletons. Sequencing was carried out using PBMCs. Every receptor here comes from a man aged 40-49 years in good health and CMV-seropositive.

The chain is built from TRBV15 and TRBJ2-7; 7 bases map to TRBD2. This CDR3 contains 15 residues. The V segment lost 0 bases and the J segment 0 bases; nucleotides outside the gene matches: 2. In germline, CDR1 is LNHNV, CDR2 YYDKDF (reference sequence). CDR3 sequence reads: CATSREGGGSYEQYF. The CDR3 DNA follows: TGTGCCACCAGCAGAGAAGGCGGGGGCTCCTACGAGCAGTACTTC. Full variable domain (remainder filled in from reference TRBV15 and TRBJ2-7): DAMVIQNPRYQVTQFGKPVTLSCSQTLNHNVMYWYQQKSSQAPKLLFHYYDKDFNNEADTPDNFQSRRPNTSFCFLDIRSPGLGDTAMYLCATSREGGGSYEQYFGPGTRLTVT.

This clone was counted once. The DNA for the CDR3 is TGTGCCTCGACCGGGACAGGGGGCTTTCCGCCCCAGCATTTT. The encoded protein is CASTGTGGFPPQHF. The chain joins TRBV6-1 to TRBJ1-5, with 12 bases aligning to TRBD1. CDR1 is MNHNS, CDR2 SASEGT, per germline. The CDR3 has 14 amino acids. After removal of 11 bases from V and 9 bases from J, the junction contained 11 bases not matched to a gene.

This chain joins TRBV5-6 and TRBJ2-7; 9 bases match TRBD1. The germline V gene has CDR1 SGHDT and CDR2 YYEEEE. The V segment lost 7 bases and the J segment 5 bases; nucleotides outside the gene matches: 7. This CDR3 comprises 13 residues. CDR3 nucleotides: TGTGCCAGCCGTCGGACAGGGGTCCACGAGCAGTACTTC. It codes for CASRRTGVHEQYF.

The rearrangement links TRBV5-1 to TRBJ2-7, with 13 bases fitting TRBD2. This CDR3 has 19 residues. V trimming: 5 bases; J trimming: 1 base; junction bases outside the gene matches: 15. Germline V CDR1 and CDR2: SGHRS, YFSETQ. As DNA, the CDR3 is TGCGCCAGCAGTTTTCTCAGGGGGGGACTAGCGGGACCATCCTACGAGCAGTACTTC. Translating it yields CASSFLRGGLAGPSYEQYF.

J is TRBJ1-1 and V is TRBV5-1; TRBD1 matches 11 bases. This CDR3 is built from 14 residues. Germline CDR1 reads SGHRS; CDR2 reads YFSETQ. After removal of 3 bases from V and 7 bases from J, the junction contained 5 bases not matched to a gene. CDR3: CASSSDRGRGEAFF. CDR3 in DNA: TGCGCCAGCAGCTCGGACAGGGGGCGGGGTGAAGCTTTCTTT.

In its sample, this clone was seen once. Here the CDR3 reads CASSFGGYNEQFF. The CDR3 region has the DNA TGTGCCAGCAGCTTCGGAGGGTACAATGAGCAGTTCTTC. V is TRBV11-1 and J is TRBJ2-1, with TRBD2 as a possible D gene (6 bases). Germline values: CDR1 SGHAT, CDR2 FQDESV (reference sequence). The CDR3 contains 13 residues. Between the trimmed V and J ends, which lost 3 bases and 4 bases, there was a span of 7 bases.

The V and J genes are TRBV18 and TRBJ2-1; 8 bases are shared with TRBD2. The CDR3 has 16 residues. Germline loops: CDR1 KGHSH, CDR2 LQKENI. Trimming at V came to 0 bases and at J to 4 bases, leaving 5 bases not matched to a gene. The CDR3 coding sequence is TGTGCCAGCTCACCACCGTTAGCGGGAAAATACAATGAGCAGTTCTTC. The encoded protein is CASSPPLAGKYNEQFF.

The rearrangement links TRBV12-5 to TRBJ1-2; D might be TRBD1 (5 bases). Germline V lookup: CDR1 LGHNT, CDR2 FRNRAP. V dropped 6 bases and J dropped 3 bases, with 11 bases sitting between them. There are 13 residues in the CDR3. CDR3 sequence reads: CASGPDKDYGYTF. The CDR3 region has the DNA TGTGCTAGTGGCCCGGACAAAGACTATGGCTACACCTTC.

The chain has TRBV28 and TRBJ2-2; TRBD2 agrees at 15 bases. Germline loops: CDR1 MDHEN, CDR2 SYDVKM. J was trimmed by 7 bases and V by 8 bases; bases with no gene match: 11. The CDR3 sequence is 17 residues long. CDR3 protein: CASSSGLAGGRGGELFF. In DNA form, the CDR3 reads TGTGCCAGCTCCTCGGGACTAGCGGGAGGACGGGGCGGGGAGCTGTTTTTT. The full variable domain, with the rest looked up from reference TRBV28 and TRBJ2-2, is DVKVTQSSRYLVKRTGEKVFLECVQDMDHENMFWYRQDPGLGLRLIYFSYDVKMKEKGDIPEGYSVSREKKERFSLILESASTNQTSMYLCASSSGLAGGRGGELFFGEGSRLTVL.

V gene TRBV4-1 combines with J gene TRBJ2-2; D is unclear. The CDR3 sequence is 14 residues long. Trimming took off 4 bases at V and 7 bases at J, with 13 bases between the two ends. The germline V gene has CDR1 MGHRA and CDR2 YSYEKL. The CDR3 loop is CASSLADFGGELFF. In DNA form, the CDR3 reads TGCGCCAGCAGCCTGGCCGACTTCGGCGGGGAGCTGTTTTTT.

The chain joins TRBV7-8 to TRBJ1-1; possible D gene TRBD1, 6 bases. Germline-derived CDR1 and CDR2 are SGHVS and FQNEAQ. This CDR3 has 15 residues. The V gene lost 7 bases and the J gene lost 0 bases, with 15 bases spanning the gap. CDR3 sequence (DNA): TGTGCCAGCAATATAGTAAGGGGGATGAACACTGAAGCTTTCTTT. Amino acids: CASNIVRGMNTEAFF. Full variable domain (rest looked up from reference TRBV7-8 and TRBJ1-1): GAGVSQSPRYKVAKRGQDVALRCDPISGHVSLFWYQQALGQGPEFLTYFQNEAQLDKSGLPSDRFFAERPEGSVSTLKIQRTQQEDSAVYLCASNIVRGMNTEAFFGQGTRLTVV.

This clone was seen only a few times. The CDR3 sequence: CASSPTFLAEGYNEQFF. Written as DNA, the CDR3 is TGTGCCAGCAGCCCAACCTTCCTAGCGGAGGGATACAATGAGCAGTTCTTC. The chain uses TRBV7-6 and TRBJ2-1; 7 bases are a match to TRBD2. CDR3 length: 17 residues. J lost 4 bases, V lost 5 bases, and 14 bases had no gene match. Germline V gene lookup returns CDR1 SGHVS and CDR2 FNYEAQ.

The J gene is TRBJ1-2, the V gene TRBV7-3; D remains unclear. V was shortened by 1 base and J by 8 bases, with 8 bases between the two germline ends. CDR3 length: 12 amino acids. Germline CDR1 and CDR2: SGHTA and FQGTGA. The CDR3 reads CASSLNGGGYTF. Here the CDR3 DNA reads TGTGCCAGCAGCTTAAACGGAGGAGGCTACACCTTC.

The chain combines TRBV4-2 with TRBJ2-7, with D possibly TRBD2 on 5 matching bases. V lost 0 bases, J lost 1 base, and 16 bases lay in between. The CDR3 runs to 17 residues. CDR1 and CDR2 (germline): LGHNA, YNFKEQ. In DNA form, the CDR3 reads TGTGCCAGCAGCCAAGATCAAGCGGCGGGTACGTCCTACGAGCAGTACTTC. Its protein is CASSQDQAAGTSYEQYF.

The rearrangement joins TRBV7-9 to TRBJ1-1, with 8 bases lining up with TRBD1. Losses at the gene ends were 5 bases for V and 7 bases for J; bases not matched to a gene: 9. Germline assignment: CDR1 SEHNR and CDR2 FQNEAQ (reference sequence). The CDR3 loop spans 14 amino acids. In DNA, the CDR3 is TGTGCCAGCAGCACAGGGGGGGGGCTCGATGAAGCTTTCTTT. It is translated as CASSTGGGLDEAFF.

The chain carries TRBV20-1 and TRBJ2-1; D gene uncertain. Looked up from germline, CDR1 is DFQATT and CDR2 is SNEGSKA (reference sequence). V was pared by 0 bases and J by 9 bases, with 6 bases between. CDR3 length: 11 residues. The CDR3 here is CSARDLSEQFF. CDR3 nucleotide sequence: TGCAGTGCTAGAGATCTGTCTGAGCAGTTCTTC.

The chain joins TRBV18 to TRBJ2-7, with D hard to call. Trimming took off 3 bases at V and 2 bases at J, with 11 bases between the two ends. CDR3 length: 14 amino acids. Germline CDR1 reads KGHSH; CDR2 reads LQKENI. This chain's CDR3 is CASSPSSETYEQYF. The CDR3 region has the DNA TGTGCCAGCTCACCTTCATCGGAGACCTACGAGCAGTACTTC.

The V gene is TRBV7-8, the J gene TRBJ2-1; 13 nucleotides match TRBD2. From germline, CDR1 is SGHVS and CDR2 FQNEAQ. The CDR3 contains 17 residues. V trimming: 4 bases; J trimming: 13 bases; junction bases outside the gene matches: 16. CDR3 sequence: CASSSAGTSGTPLRQFF. In DNA form, the CDR3 reads TGTGCCAGCAGCTCAGCGGGGACTAGCGGGACTCCCCTGCGTCAGTTCTTC. Using reference TRBV7-8 and TRBJ2-1 for the parts outside the CDR3, the full variable domain is GAGVSQSPRYKVAKRGQDVALRCDPISGHVSLFWYQQALGQGPEFLTYFQNEAQLDKSGLPSDRFFAERPEGSVSTLKIQRTQQEDSAVYLCASSSAGTSGTPLRQFFGPGTRLTVL.

The rearrangement links TRBV7-3 to TRBJ2-1; 7 nucleotides line up with TRBD2. With V trimmed by 1 base and J by 3 bases, 3 bases remained unmatched. The CDR3 loop spans 15 amino acids. CDR1 is SGHTA and CDR2 is FQGTGA in the germline V gene. As DNA, the CDR3 is TGTGCCAGCAGCTTAAGGTGGGAGGGCTACAATGAGCAGTTCTTC. Its translation is CASSLRWEGYNEQFF.

The chain recombines TRBV7-7 with TRBJ2-5; possible D gene TRBD1, 5 bases. The CDR3 extends over 14 amino acids. The V gene's germline CDR1 is SSHAT and CDR2 FNYEAQ (reference sequence). Between the trimmed V and J ends, which lost 8 bases and 0 bases, there was a span of 13 bases. The CDR3 is CASAQGNHQETQYF. The CDR3 bases are TGTGCCAGCGCCCAGGGCAACCACCAAGAGACCCAGTACTTC.

The rearrangement links TRBV15 to TRBJ2-3; 7 positions match TRBD2. Trimming took 2 bases from V and 0 from J; bases not matched to a gene: 2. Germline CDR1 and CDR2: LNHNV and YYDKDF (reference sequence). The CDR3 consists of 15 residues. CDR3 DNA sequence: TGTGCCACCAGCAGACGCGGGAGTAGCACAGATACGCAGTATTTT. It codes for CATSRRGSSTDTQYF.

The chain joins TRBV7-3 to TRBJ2-5, with D maybe TRBD2 (6 bases). Germline-derived CDR1 and CDR2 are SGHTA and FQGTGA. CDR3 length: 15 residues. V lost 1 base and J 4 bases, leaving 13 bases between the germline ends. The CDR3 bases are TGTGCCAGCAGCTTAAATCGCGGGAAGACAGAGACCCAGTACTTC. It yields the protein CASSLNRGKTETQYF.

The V gene is TRBV6-6, the J gene TRBJ2-3; no clear D. Per germline, CDR1 MNHNY and CDR2 SVGAGI (reference sequence). The ends were cut back, 6 bases at V and 2 bases at J, with 9 bases in the middle. This CDR3 is 13 amino acids long. The CDR3 bases are TGTGCCAGCAGCCCCCCCGTCACAGATACGCAGTATTTT. Residues: CASSPPVTDTQYF.